In this sample, the clone carrying this TCR beta chain turned up many times. Its antigen is not identified. This CDR3 comprises 14 residues. V lost 3 bases and J 0 bases, leaving 8 bases between the germline ends. These data originate in a study of Graves' ophthalmopathy and Graves' hyperthyroidism. Study-wide findings and caveats: Ophthalmopathy progression predictions by the model showed about 79% specificity and roughly 70% sensitivity. A majority of expanded thyroid clonotypes exceeding 0.001 frequency were likewise present in blood.

The sequenced template was RNA, covering the TCR beta CDR3 region. HTBI-primed first-round RT-PCR preceded second-round multiplex PCR. TCRdb reprocessed the multiplex PCR reads via MiXCR and lists one record per CDR3 protein. This table holds about 370,000 distinct CDR3 sequences, approximately 20% found once. Presentation of ophthalmopathy in the donors involved moderate-to-severe activity, CAS ≥3, NOSPECS ≥4 and a duration under 3 months. The starting material, approximately 10 ml of fresh peripheral blood, provided the PBMCs. This sequence was found in a woman younger than 30 with Graves' ophthalmopathy. The chain has TRBV12-3 or TRBV12-4 and TRBJ1-1; D is uncertain. The sequencing sample was made of peripheral blood. This CDR3 reads CASSFDDLNTEAFF. CDR3 nucleotides: TGTGCCAGCAGTTTTGACGATTTGAACACTGAAGCTTTCTTT.